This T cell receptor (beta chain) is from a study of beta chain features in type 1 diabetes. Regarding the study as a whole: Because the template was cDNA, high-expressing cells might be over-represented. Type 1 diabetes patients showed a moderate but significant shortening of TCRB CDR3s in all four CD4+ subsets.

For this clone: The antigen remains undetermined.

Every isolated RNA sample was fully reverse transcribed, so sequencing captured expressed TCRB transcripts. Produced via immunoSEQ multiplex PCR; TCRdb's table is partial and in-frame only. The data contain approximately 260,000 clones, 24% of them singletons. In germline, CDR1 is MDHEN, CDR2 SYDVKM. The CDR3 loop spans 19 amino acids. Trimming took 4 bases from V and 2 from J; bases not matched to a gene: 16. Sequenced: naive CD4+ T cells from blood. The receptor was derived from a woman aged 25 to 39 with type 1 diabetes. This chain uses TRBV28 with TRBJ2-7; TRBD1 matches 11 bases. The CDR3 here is CASSSPGQGGLGLAYEQYF. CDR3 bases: TGTGCCAGCAGTTCCCCGGGACAGGGGGGCCTGGGACTAGCCTACGAGCAGTACTTC.